This is a list of T cell receptor beta chains from one sample in a study of T cell repertoires in cytomegalovirus infection. A single record per CDR3 protein comes from TCRdb applying MiXCR to the reads. The sample yields 230,000 or so distinct CDR3 sequences, about a sixth seen once. Sequencing was carried out using CD8+ T cells from PBMCs. These receptors originate from a human donor in good health (CMV status not recorded). Some clones in this sample may be carry-over from other donors' samples. CDR3s include the opening cysteine and the closing phenylalanine or tryptophan. D genes are given only for firm matches. Not all rows give a size; the values are once, few, many and, for expanded clones, a class.

j_call clone_size v_call d_call cdr3_nt cdr3_aa
TRBJ2-1 - TRBV2 TRBD1 TGTGCCAGCGACACAGGGGAAGGCTCCTACAATGAGCAGTTCTTC CASDTGEGSYNEQFF
TRBJ1-1 - TRBV2 - TGTGCCAGCAGTAGAGGCGGGGAGTTGAGCACTGAAGCTTTCTTT CASSRGGELSTEAFF
TRBJ1-2 many TRBV5-5 - TGTGCCAGCAGCTTCCGGTCCAACTATGGCTACACCTTC CASSFRSNYGYTF
TRBJ2-3 once TRBV2 - TGTGCCAAAGAAGGTTACAAAGATACGCAGTATTTT CAKEGYKDTQYF
TRBJ2-7 few TRBV7-8 TRBD1 TGTGCCAGCAGCGTAAGAGGGACAGGGCCCTCCTACGAGCAGTACTTC CASSVRGTGPSYEQYF
TRBJ2-7 many TRBV5-6 TRBD1 TGTGCCAGCAGCTGGGGAGGACAGGGGACCTACGAGCAGTACTTC CASSWGGQGTYEQYF
TRBJ2-3 few TRBV29-1 TRBD2 TGCAGCGTTGAAGTCACTAGCGGGGGAGGAGATACGCAGTATTTT CSVEVTSGGGDTQYF
TRBJ2-1 many TRBV7-2 TRBD2 TGTGCCAGCAGCGATGTAGCGGGGGGAAAGAATGAGCAGTTCTTC CASSDVAGGKNEQFF
TRBJ2-2 few TRBV7-2 - TGTGCCAGCAGCGTGACAGTGCCGAACACCGGGGAGCTGTTTTTT CASSVTVPNTGELFF
TRBJ2-7 few TRBV29-1 TRBD1 TGCAGCGCCTGGGACAGACTTTCCTACGAGCAGTACTTC CSAWDRLSYEQYF
TRBJ1-1 - TRBV12-3/TRBV12-4 - TGTGCCAGCAGCTGGGACCTTGGGGGCACTGAAGCTTTCTTT CASSWDLGGTEAFF
TRBJ1-1 - TRBV7-9 - TGTGCCAGCAGCTTAGTCAGCGAGGGGAGAACTGAAGCTTTCTTT CASSLVSEGRTEAFF
TRBJ1-5 - TRBV29-1 TRBD1 TGCAGCGTTTCGACAGGGGGCCCCTATAGCAATCAGCCCCAGCATTTT CSVSTGGPYSNQPQHF
TRBJ1-1 - TRBV27 - TGTGCCAGCACCATGGCCGGGGGGGGATCTGAAGCTTTCTTT CASTMAGGGSEAFF
TRBJ1-1 many TRBV7-6 - TGTGCCAGCAGCCTTACTGGGGGCACTGAAGCTTTCTTT CASSLTGGTEAFF